The 10 T cell receptor beta chains listed next were all sequenced from one sample in a study of shared T cell receptors in the human thymus. Libraries were prepared by immunoSEQ multiplex PCR; TCRdb keeps only in-frame clonotypes and omits some of them. Of about 660,000 clones in the sample, approximately 87% were seen once. This sample was also put to use in a study of human thymus T cells.

The source material was thymocytes. The source is a boy younger than two with a congenital heart defect.

This chain links TRBV4-1 with TRBJ1-2; D is ambiguous. The CDR3 sequence is 14 residues long. From germline, CDR1 is MGHRA and CDR2 YSYEKL. Trimming removed 1 base from V and 0 bases from J, with 6 bases in between. DNA of the CDR3: TGCGCCAGCAGCCAAGGGCAAGCTAACTATGGCTACACCTTC. It encodes CASSQGQANYGYTF.

The rearrangement links TRBV25-1 to TRBJ2-7; possible D gene TRBD1, 6 bases. This CDR3 contains 13 residues. Germline CDR1 MGHDK, CDR2 SYGVNS. With 4 bases removed from V and 2 bases from J, the gap between germline ends came to 9 bases. The CDR3 DNA reads TGTGCCAGCAGTGTGAGGGGGACCTACGAGCAGTACTTC. It encodes CASSVRGTYEQYF.

This clone appeared a single time. This chain uses TRBV11-2 with TRBJ2-7; the D gene is possibly TRBD1 (7 bases). CDR1 and CDR2 from the germline V gene are SGHAT and FQNNGV. The CDR3 loop spans 18 amino acids. The V end lost 3 bases, the J end lost 3 bases, and 24 bases lay between the germline ends. The DNA of the CDR3 is TGTGCCAGCAGCTTTAAGGGGGACCCCAGGGGGGCCAGCTACGAGCAGTACTTC. Translated, it gives CASSFKGDPRGASYEQYF. Full variable domain (outside the CDR3, taken from reference TRBV11-2 and TRBJ2-7): EAGVAQSPRYKIIEKRQSVAFWCNPISGHATLYWYQQILGQGPKLLIQFQNNGVVDDSQLPKDRFSAERLKGVDSTLKIQPAKLEDSAVYLCASSFKGDPRGASYEQYFGPGTRLTVT.

The V call is TRBV5-1, the J call TRBJ2-6; D unclear. CDR3 length: 15 amino acids. The germline V and J ends were trimmed by 4 bases and 4 bases, with 12 bases remaining between them. Germline values: CDR1 SGHRS, CDR2 YFSETQ. CDR3 DNA: TGCGCCAGCAGCGGGCCCGCCTCCGGGGCCAACGTCCTGACTTTC. It translates to CASSGPASGANVLTF.

V gene TRBV4-1 combines with J gene TRBJ2-5; TRBD2 agrees at 8 bases. J gave up 6 bases and V 0 bases, and 9 bases lay outside the gene matches. The CDR3 contains 16 residues. From germline, CDR1 is MGHRA and CDR2 YSYEKL. CDR3 sequence: CASSQDSAGGGKTQYF. The CDR3 DNA sequence: TGCGCCAGCAGCCAAGATTCGGCGGGGGGTGGGAAGACCCAGTACTTC.

The chain employs TRBV27 and TRBJ2-7, with a tentative D call TRBD2 (7 bases). Trimming removed 1 base at V and 6 bases at J, with 16 bases between. The germline V gene has CDR1 MNHEY and CDR2 SMNVEV (reference sequence). The CDR3 spans 15 residues. CDR3 nucleotide sequence: TGTGCCAGCAGTTTATTGGGGAGGGGGATTAGCGAGCAGTACTTC. This codes for CASSLLGRGISEQYF.

The gene calls are TRBV14 and TRBJ2-7, with a tentative D call TRBD1 (6 bases). Trimming took off 3 bases at V and 5 bases at J, with 20 bases between the two ends. The CDR3 sequence is 16 residues long. In germline, CDR1 is SGHDN, CDR2 FVKESK. The CDR3 loop reads CASSQPRPQGRHEQYF. The CDR3 bases are TGTGCCAGCAGCCAGCCAAGGCCCCAGGGGAGACACGAGCAGTACTTC.

This rearrangement joins TRBV6-5 to TRBJ2-7; TRBD1 is a possible D gene (5 bases). The germline V and J ends were trimmed by 5 bases and 6 bases, with 14 bases remaining between them. The CDR3 loop spans 13 amino acids. Germline assignment: CDR1 MNHEY and CDR2 SVGAGI. This chain's CDR3 is CASSGQGLREQYF. CDR3 in DNA: TGTGCCAGCAGTGGGCAGGGTTTGCGCGAGCAGTACTTC.

The V gene is TRBV6-1, the J gene TRBJ1-2; 10 nucleotides align to TRBD1. Germline V gene data show CDR1 as MNHNS and CDR2 as SASEGT. V dropped 9 bases and J dropped 8; count of bases not matched to a gene: 12. The CDR3 length is 14 residues. The CDR3 DNA reads TGTGCCAGTCAGAGACAGGGGGCAAGGAGGGGCTACACCTTC. Translation gives CASQRQGARRGYTF.

The chain recombines TRBV14 with TRBJ2-2, with TRBD2 matching over 7 bases. The germline gives CDR1 SGHDN, CDR2 FVKESK. This CDR3 contains 17 residues. J gave up 2 bases and V 4 bases, and 10 bases lay outside the gene matches. In DNA, the CDR3 is TGTGCCAGCAGCCCGGACCGGACTAGGAGAAACACCGGGGAGCTGTTTTTT. Amino acid sequence: CASSPDRTRRNTGELFF.